These 3 T cell receptor beta chains came from one sample sequenced in a study of a mutant IDH1 vaccine in newly diagnosed glioma. Clones were sequenced by immunoSEQ multiplex PCR, and TCRdb holds only the in-frame ones, with some missing. The sample includes tens of thousands of clones, roughly 82% seen only once; the top ten take approximately 18%. The time point is: week 47, end of study. A single vaccine dose contained 300 ug of mutant IDH1 20-mer peptide, and topical imiquimod was used with it. Their antigens remain unidentified. Sequencing used PBMCs, obtained from a glioma patient whose treatment included an IDH1 peptide vaccine. These receptors originate from a man between 18 and 29 years old with glioma. Some clones in this sample may be carry-over from other donors' samples.

The chain is built from TRBV2 and TRBJ2-7; 9 nucleotides match TRBD1. The ends lost 4 bases at V and 3 bases at J; junction bases unmatched: 10. The CDR3 covers 16 residues. Per germline, CDR1 SNHLY and CDR2 FYNNEI. The CDR3 reads CASSALTGGAGYEQYF. The CDR3, as DNA: TGTGCCAGCAGTGCCCTCACAGGGGGCGCCGGCTACGAGCAGTACTTC.

V and J are TRBV29-1 and TRBJ1-2; possible D gene TRBD1, 5 bases. The V gene's germline CDR1 is SQVTM and CDR2 ANQGSEA. The CDR3 extends over 13 amino acids. V shed 3 bases and J shed 5 bases, with 13 bases lying between them. The CDR3 loop reads CSVDGGIAYGYTF. The CDR3 DNA reads as TGCAGCGTTGACGGGGGGATAGCGTATGGCTACACCTTC.

The V and J genes are TRBV20-1 and TRBJ2-1; no reliable D call. The CDR3 extends over 10 amino acids. Trimming pared 6 bases from V and 7 bases from J, leaving 7 bases between. The germline gives CDR1 DFQATT, CDR2 SNEGSKA (reference sequence). This CDR3 reads CSAGSNEQFF. CDR3 coding DNA: TGCAGTGCGGGTAGTAATGAGCAGTTCTTC.